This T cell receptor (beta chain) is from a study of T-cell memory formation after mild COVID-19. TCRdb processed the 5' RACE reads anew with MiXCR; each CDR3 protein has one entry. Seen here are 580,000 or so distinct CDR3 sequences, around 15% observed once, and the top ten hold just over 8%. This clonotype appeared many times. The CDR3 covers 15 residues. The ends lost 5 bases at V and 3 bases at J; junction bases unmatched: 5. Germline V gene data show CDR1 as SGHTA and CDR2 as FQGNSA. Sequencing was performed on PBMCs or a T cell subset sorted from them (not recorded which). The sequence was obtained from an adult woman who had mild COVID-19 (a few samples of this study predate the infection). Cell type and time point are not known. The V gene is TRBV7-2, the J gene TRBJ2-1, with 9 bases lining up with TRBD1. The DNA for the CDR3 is TGTGCCAGCAGCCCGGGACAGGGATACTACAATGAGCAGTTCTTC. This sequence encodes CASSPGQGYYNEQFF.